The 25 T cell receptor beta chains reported below all come from one sample, sequenced in a study of T cells in Graves' hyperthyroidism and ophthalmopathy. Amplification yielded TCR beta CDR3 regions, with RNA transcripts as the source. With the HTBI primer set, the TCR CDR3 went through a first round of RT-PCR. TCRdb re-called the multiplex PCR reads through MiXCR, storing one row per CDR3 protein. The data show 600,000 to 850,000 distinct CDR3 sequences, around a sixth seen once. The sample was blood. These receptors came from a woman between 50 and 59 years old with Graves' hyperthyroidism that later progressed to Graves' ophthalmopathy.

As for this clonotype: A much larger clone sits a single nucleotide away, making a read error possible. J is TRBJ2-2 and V is TRBV7-2; D may be TRBD1 (5 bases). This CDR3 comprises 14 residues. The germline V gene encodes CDR1 SGHTA and CDR2 FQGNSA. Deletions cut 0 bases from V and 7 bases from J, with 9 bases between. The chain's CDR3 is CASSLATGSGELFF. The CDR3 DNA reads as TGTGCCAGCAGCTTAGCTACAGGCAGCGGGGAGCTGTTTTTT. Supplemented by reference TRBV7-2 and TRBJ2-2, the full variable domain reads GAGVSQSPSNKVTEKGKDVELRCDPISGHTALYWYRQSLGQGLEFLIYFQGNSAPDKSGLPSDRFSAERTGGSVSTLTIQRTQQEDSAVYLCASSLATGSGELFFGEGSRLTVL.

This clonotype was recorded a few times. V and J are TRBV19 and TRBJ2-2, with 9 positions matching TRBD2. This CDR3 is 15 amino acids long. Germline V CDR1 and CDR2: LNHDA, SQIVND (reference sequence). The CDR3 sequence is CASQPSGVPPGELFF. The CDR3 bases are TGTGCGAGCCAGCCTAGCGGGGTACCGCCCGGGGAGCTGTTTTTT.

At least ten counts were recorded for this clonotype. J is TRBJ2-3 and V is TRBV2; 12 bases map to TRBD2. Trimming removed 3 bases from V and 5 bases from J; junction bases left unmatched: 27. The CDR3 sequence is 23 residues long. Germline V CDR1 and CDR2: SNHLY, FYNNEI. CDR3 protein: CASSDDGDAALAGGQWFGDTQYF. The CDR3 DNA sequence: TGTGCCAGCAGTGATGACGGGGACGCAGCTCTAGCGGGGGGGCAATGGTTTGGAGATACGCAGTATTTT.

This clonotype appeared many times. The CDR3 sequence: CASSWYRGGNTEAFF. The CDR3 DNA is TGCGCCAGCAGCTGGTACAGGGGGGGAAACACTGAAGCTTTCTTT. This rearrangement joins TRBV5-1 to TRBJ1-1, with 8 nucleotides matching TRBD1. J gave up 2 bases and V 3 bases, and 6 bases lay outside the gene matches. This CDR3 comprises 15 residues. CDR1 SGHRS and CDR2 YFSETQ come from the germline V gene.

This clonotype has only a few counts. This sequence joins TRBV6-1 and TRBJ2-3; D gene unclear. CDR1 MNHNS and CDR2 SASEGT come from the germline V gene. This CDR3 region has 12 residues. V lost 10 bases to trimming and J lost 2 bases, with 10 bases between them. The chain's CDR3 is CAIITLTDTQYF. The DNA for the CDR3 is TGTGCCATTATTACACTCACAGATACGCAGTATTTT.

This clonotype has at least ten counts. The gene calls are TRBV3-1 and TRBJ1-1; no definite D call. The germline CDR1 and CDR2 sequences are LGHDT and YNNKEL (reference sequence). The CDR3 spans 14 residues. V lost 1 base to trimming and J lost 6 bases, with 12 bases between them. CDR3 region: CASSQGEGIAEAFF. The CDR3 DNA sequence: TGTGCCAGCAGCCAAGGCGAAGGGATCGCTGAAGCTTTCTTT.

This clonotype was counted many times. The J gene is TRBJ1-4, the V gene TRBV3-1; D is unclear. Per germline, CDR1 LGHDT and CDR2 YNNKEL (reference sequence). Trimming pared 3 bases from V and 0 bases from J, leaving 8 bases between. The CDR3 is 15 residues long. The CDR3 DNA follows: TGTGCCAGCAGCCACTTAGAATCAACTAATGAAAAACTGTTTTTT. Amino acid sequence: CASSHLESTNEKLFF.

This clonotype has a count of ten or more. V gene TRBV27 combines with J gene TRBJ2-7; a possible D gene is TRBD1 (6 bases). CDR1 and CDR2 (germline): MNHEY, SMNVEV (reference sequence). This CDR3 is built from 16 residues. V gave up 4 bases and J gave up 3 bases, with 19 bases separating them. This CDR3 is CASSSPLWTENYEQYF. CDR3 coding DNA: TGTGCCAGCAGTTCCCCCTTGTGGACAGAGAACTACGAGCAGTACTTC.

This clonotype has at least ten counts. This rearrangement joins TRBV6-5 to TRBJ1-1; D is unresolved. Trimming took off 2 bases at V and 6 bases at J, with 16 bases between the two ends. Germline assignment: CDR1 MNHEY and CDR2 SVGAGI. CDR3 length: 15 residues. DNA of the CDR3: TGTGCCAGCAGTTACAAAAAGGGCCCAACGGCTGAAGCTTTCTTT. This gives the protein CASSYKKGPTAEAFF.

The chain is built from TRBV6-1 and TRBJ2-1; D might be TRBD1 (6 bases). The V gene's germline CDR1 is MNHNS and CDR2 SASEGT. The CDR3 has 13 amino acids. V was cut by 7 bases and J by 7 bases, with 14 bases left in between. The CDR3 nucleotides read TGTGCCAGCACTGTACAGGGTGGGAATGAGCAGTTCTTC. It encodes CASTVQGGNEQFF.

This chain links TRBV29-1 with TRBJ1-5; maybe TRBD1 (6 bases). Germline-derived CDR1 and CDR2 are SQVTM and ANQGSEA. V lost 5 bases, J lost 6 bases, and 14 bases lay in between. The CDR3 is made up of 13 amino acids. The CDR3 bases are TGCAGCGTTAAGATGGGGGGCTCTCAGCCCCAGCATTTT. Amino acid sequence: CSVKMGGSQPQHF.

A few counts support this clonotype. The rearrangement joins TRBV7-2 to TRBJ1-5; maybe TRBD1 (5 bases). Germline V lookup: CDR1 SGHTA, CDR2 FQGNSA. Between the trimmed V and J ends, which lost 3 bases and 7 bases, there was a span of 16 bases. The CDR3 has 15 residues. For the CDR3, the DNA is TGTGCCAGCAGCTTCGGTAGGGGTTTTGACCAGCCCCAGCATTTT. It yields the protein CASSFGRGFDQPQHF. The full variable domain, its missing parts supplied by reference TRBV7-2 and TRBJ1-5, is GAGVSQSPSNKVTEKGKDVELRCDPISGHTALYWYRQSLGQGLEFLIYFQGNSAPDKSGLPSDRFSAERTGGSVSTLTIQRTQQEDSAVYLCASSFGRGFDQPQHFGDGTRLSIL.

The rearrangement links TRBV11-2 to TRBJ2-7; D may be TRBD2 (6 bases). The CDR3 has 16 amino acids. V was cut by 2 bases and J by 3 bases, with 17 bases left in between. Germline V gives CDR1 SGHAT, CDR2 FQNNGV. The CDR3 spells CASSLPSGWGVYEQYF. CDR3 nucleotide sequence: TGTGCCAGCAGCTTACCCTCGGGGTGGGGGGTCTACGAGCAGTACTTC.

In this sample, this clonotype turned up many times. J is TRBJ1-2 and V is TRBV11-2, with D perhaps TRBD1 (5 bases). The CDR3 consists of 18 residues. V was pared by 0 bases and J by 4 bases, with 21 bases between. In germline, CDR1 is SGHAT, CDR2 FQNNGV. CDR3: CASSLDSEQEDLSYGYTF. The CDR3 DNA reads TGTGCCAGCAGCTTAGATTCCGAACAGGAGGATTTGAGCTATGGCTACACCTTC.

The chain joins TRBV9 to TRBJ2-1; possible D gene TRBD1, 5 bases. Germline V gene lookup returns CDR1 SGDLS and CDR2 YYNGEE. Trimming shortened V by 0 bases and J by 9 bases, and 10 bases separated the two germline ends. The CDR3 extends over 13 amino acids. The CDR3 region has the DNA TGTGCCAGCAGCGTAGAGGGGATTAGTGAGCAGTTCTTC. Amino acid sequence: CASSVEGISEQFF.

This clonotype was counted many times. V gene TRBV7-9 combines with J gene TRBJ1-2; no reliable D call. Trimming removed 2 bases at V and 8 bases at J, with 12 bases between. Germline V CDR1 and CDR2: SEHNR, FQNEAQ (reference sequence). There are 13 residues in the CDR3. The DNA for the CDR3 is TGTGCCAGCAGCTTACTCAGAGAATACGGCTACACCTTC. Its translation is CASSLLREYGYTF.

The V and J genes are TRBV7-6 and TRBJ1-1; possibly TRBD1 for D (6 bases). From germline, CDR1 is SGHVS and CDR2 FNYEAQ. Trimming took 3 bases from V and 1 from J, leaving 12 bases between them. This CDR3 has 15 residues. This CDR3 reads CASSFAQGPNTEAFF. The CDR3 DNA reads as TGTGCCAGCAGCTTTGCACAGGGTCCGAACACTGAAGCTTTCTTT.

This clonotype showed up many times. The gene calls are TRBV5-1 and TRBJ1-1, with a tentative D call TRBD1 (6 bases). The CDR3 totals 16 residues. Germline-derived CDR1 and CDR2 are SGHRS and YFSETQ. V lost 0 bases and J lost 2, with 14 bases in between. Written as DNA, the CDR3 is TGCGCCAGCAGCTTGGTTGCGGGGGCAACTAACACTGAAGCTTTCTTT. As protein: CASSLVAGATNTEAFF.

This clonotype was observed many times. The chain carries TRBV5-4 and TRBJ2-7, with D uncertain. The CDR3 consists of 13 residues. Germline V gene data show CDR1 as SGHNT and CDR2 as YYREEE (reference sequence). Trimming stripped 4 bases from V and 5 bases from J, with 13 bases between. The CDR3 coding sequence is TGTGCCAGCAGCCCCCCGGATACCCACGAGCAGTACTTC. It yields the protein CASSPPDTHEQYF. The whole variable domain, remainder taken from reference TRBV5-4 and TRBJ2-7, is ETGVTQSPTHLIKTRGQQVTLRCSSQSGHNTVSWYQQALGQGPQFIFQYYREEENGRGNFPPRFSGLQFPNYSSELNVNALELDDSALYLCASSPPDTHEQYFGPGTRLTVT.

This clonotype came up many times. The V and J genes are TRBV5-1 and TRBJ2-3; D remains unclear. Germline CDR1 SGHRS, CDR2 YFSETQ. The CDR3 is 14 residues long. The V and J ends lost 3 bases and 2 bases respectively, with 10 bases between them. DNA for the CDR3: TGCGCCAGCAGCTCCCTTCTGTCCACAGATACGCAGTATTTT. As protein: CASSSLLSTDTQYF.

This clonotype was seen a handful of times. The rearrangement joins TRBV5-1 to TRBJ1-2, with a weak D call TRBD1 (5 bases). The CDR3 has 15 residues. Germline loops: CDR1 SGHRS, CDR2 YFSETQ. The germline V and J ends were trimmed by 4 bases and 5 bases, with 18 bases remaining between them. DNA of the CDR3: TGCGCCAGCAGCCCCGAGGGGAGATCGACATATGGCTACACCTTC. Protein product: CASSPEGRSTYGYTF.

The rearrangement joins TRBV30 to TRBJ1-1; D not certain. The germline V and J ends were trimmed by 6 bases and 9 bases, with 14 bases remaining between them. There are 11 residues in the CDR3. The germline CDR1 and CDR2 sequences are GTSNPN and SVGIG (reference sequence). CDR3 nucleotide sequence: TGTGCCTGCAGCGTAGCAGGACAAGCTTTCTTT. Encoded protein: CACSVAGQAFF.

Written as DNA, the CDR3 is TGTGCCAGCAGTTTCCGGACAGGGGGAGGACTCGATGAAGCTTTCTTT. Protein: CASSFRTGGGLDEAFF. The chain links TRBV27 to TRBJ1-1, with 10 bases that match TRBD1. Per the germline V gene, CDR1 is MNHEY and CDR2 is SMNVEV (reference sequence). With V trimmed by 3 bases and J by 7 bases, 11 bases remained unmatched. The CDR3 is made up of 16 amino acids.

This clonotype was observed a handful of times. The rearrangement joins TRBV10-1 to TRBJ2-1; 9 bases map to TRBD2. The trim removed 3 bases at V and 3 bases at J, leaving 3 bases unmatched. Germline V gene sequence: CDR1 WNHNN, CDR2 SYGVQD (reference sequence). The CDR3 loop spans 15 amino acids. Here the CDR3 DNA reads TGCGCCAGCAGTGAAAAAGCGGGGGGCTACAATGAGCAGTTCTTC. The encoded protein is CASSEKAGGYNEQFF.

This sequence joins TRBV9 and TRBJ2-7, with 8 positions matching TRBD2. Looked up from germline, CDR1 is SGDLS and CDR2 is YYNGEE. The ends lost 3 bases at V and 4 bases at J; junction bases unmatched: 9. The CDR3 consists of 15 residues. In DNA, the CDR3 is TGTGCCAGCAGCGCCGCCAGCGGGGGTCTGTACGAGCAGTACTTC. Translated, it gives CASSAASGGLYEQYF.